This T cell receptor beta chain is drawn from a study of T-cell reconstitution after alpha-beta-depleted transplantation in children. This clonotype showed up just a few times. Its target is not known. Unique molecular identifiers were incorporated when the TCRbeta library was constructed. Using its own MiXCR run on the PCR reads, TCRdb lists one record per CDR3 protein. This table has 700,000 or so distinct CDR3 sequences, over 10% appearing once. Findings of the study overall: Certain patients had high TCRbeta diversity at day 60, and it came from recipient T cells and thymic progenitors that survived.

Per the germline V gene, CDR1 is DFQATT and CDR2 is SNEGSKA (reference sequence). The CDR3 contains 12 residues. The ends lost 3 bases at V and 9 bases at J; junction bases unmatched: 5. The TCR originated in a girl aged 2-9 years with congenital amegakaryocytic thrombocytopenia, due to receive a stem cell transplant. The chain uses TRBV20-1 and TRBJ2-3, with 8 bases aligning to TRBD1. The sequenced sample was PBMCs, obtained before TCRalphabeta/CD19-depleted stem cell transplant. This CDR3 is CSARTGEDTQYF. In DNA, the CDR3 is TGCAGTGCTAGGACAGGGGAGGACACGCAGTATTTT.